This TCR beta chain was retrieved from a study of blood T cell repertoires in COVID-19. Study-wide background: COVID-19 samples, acute and convalescent, were from the United States, Italy and Spain.

Assay: immunoSEQ multiplex PCR; the TCRdb copy retains only in-frame clones and omits some. Here the sample spans 150,000 to 200,000 clones, roughly nine tenths being singletons. After removal of 5 bases from V and 3 bases from J, the junction contained 6 bases not matched to a gene. The length of the CDR3 is 14 residues. CDR1 and CDR2 (germline): MGHRA, YSYEKL. The TCR sequence derives from a man aged 55 to 69 with acute or convalescent COVID-19. Sequences were obtained from peripheral blood. This chain joins TRBV4-1 and TRBJ2-7; 8 nucleotides match TRBD1. This CDR3 reads CASSNTGTGYEQYF. Written as DNA, the CDR3 is TGCGCCAGCAGCAATACCGGGACAGGCTACGAGCAGTACTTC.